This T cell receptor beta chain came from a study of cytomegalovirus exposure and HLA in healthy donors. Study summary: Within the Caucasian-associated ancestry cluster were 81% of the roughly 430 genotyped donors.

As to this clone: Its antigen remains unidentified.

The PCR ran on 60 Vbeta and 13 Jbeta primers. Profiled with immunoSEQ multiplex PCR; TCRdb holds only in-frame clones, not every one. The sample has over 80,000 clones. Study results and caveats: It was about 150 TCR beta chains that were listed as cytomegalovirus-associated.

The CDR3 is 15 amino acids. Germline V gene sequence: CDR1 MDHEN, CDR2 SYDVKM. V dropped 6 bases and J dropped 1 base, with 14 bases sitting between them. What was sequenced was PBMCs. The TCR comes from a girl aged 5-17 years in good health and CMV-seropositive. The V and J genes are TRBV28 and TRBJ2-3, with D possibly TRBD1 on 6 matching bases. CDR3 protein: CASSQGTSGTDTQYF. The CDR3 DNA reads as TGTGCCAGCAGCCAAGGGACATCGGGCACAGATACGCAGTATTTT.